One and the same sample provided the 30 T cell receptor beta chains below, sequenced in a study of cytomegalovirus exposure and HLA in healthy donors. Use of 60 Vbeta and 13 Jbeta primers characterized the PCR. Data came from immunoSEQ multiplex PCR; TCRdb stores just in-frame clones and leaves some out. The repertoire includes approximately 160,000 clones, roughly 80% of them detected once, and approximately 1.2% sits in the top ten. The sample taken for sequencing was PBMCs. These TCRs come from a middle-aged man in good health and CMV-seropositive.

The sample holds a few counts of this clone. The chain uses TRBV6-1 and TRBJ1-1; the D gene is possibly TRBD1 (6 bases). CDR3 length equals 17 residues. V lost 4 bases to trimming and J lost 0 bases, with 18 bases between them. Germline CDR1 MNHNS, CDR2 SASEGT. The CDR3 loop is CASSVTGRGAMNTEAFF. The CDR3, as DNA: TGTGCCAGCAGTGTTACGGGACGGGGGGCAATGAACACTGAAGCTTTCTTT.

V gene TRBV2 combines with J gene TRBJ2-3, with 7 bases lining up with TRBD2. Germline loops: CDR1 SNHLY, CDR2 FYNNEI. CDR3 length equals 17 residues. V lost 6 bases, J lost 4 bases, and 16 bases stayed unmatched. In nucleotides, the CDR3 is TGTGCCAGCAGGTGGCTGGTGGGCGGGAGTTCAGCAGATACGCAGTATTTT. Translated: CASRWLVGGSSADTQYF.

The CDR3 DNA sequence: TGTGCCAGCTCACGAACCGGGACAGGGGGCACCGGGGAGCTGTTTTTT. Amino acid sequence: CASSRTGTGGTGELFF. The V call is TRBV18, the J call TRBJ2-2; TRBD1 agrees at 11 bases. CDR1 is KGHSH and CDR2 is LQKENI in the germline V gene. The V and J ends lost 4 bases and 4 bases, in that order; junction bases with no gene match: 5. The CDR3 runs to 16 residues.

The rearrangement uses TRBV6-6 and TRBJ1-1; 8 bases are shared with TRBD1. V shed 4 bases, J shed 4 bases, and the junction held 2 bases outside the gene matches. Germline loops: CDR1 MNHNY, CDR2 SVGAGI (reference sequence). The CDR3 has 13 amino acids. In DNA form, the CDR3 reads TGTGCCAGCAGTTCACAGGGGGGCACTGAAGCTTTCTTT. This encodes CASSSQGGTEAFF.

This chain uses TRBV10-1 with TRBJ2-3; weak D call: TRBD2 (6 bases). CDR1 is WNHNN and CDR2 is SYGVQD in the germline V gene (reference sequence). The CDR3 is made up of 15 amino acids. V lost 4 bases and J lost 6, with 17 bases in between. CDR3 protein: CASSGGLLLEDTQYF. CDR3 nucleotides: TGCGCCAGCAGTGGGGGACTTCTACTCGAGGATACGCAGTATTTT.

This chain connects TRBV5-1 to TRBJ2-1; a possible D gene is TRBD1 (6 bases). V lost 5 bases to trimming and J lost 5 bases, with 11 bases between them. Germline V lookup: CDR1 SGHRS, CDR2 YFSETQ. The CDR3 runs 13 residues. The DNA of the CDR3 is TGCGCCAGCAGACGACGGACAGACAATGAGCAGTTCTTC. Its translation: CASRRRTDNEQFF.

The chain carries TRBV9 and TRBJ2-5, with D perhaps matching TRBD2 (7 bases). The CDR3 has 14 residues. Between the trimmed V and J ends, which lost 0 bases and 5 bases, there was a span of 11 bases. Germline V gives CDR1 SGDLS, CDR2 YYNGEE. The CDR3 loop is CASSVGGGEETQYF. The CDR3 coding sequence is TGTGCCAGCAGCGTAGGCGGGGGCGAGGAGACCCAGTACTTC. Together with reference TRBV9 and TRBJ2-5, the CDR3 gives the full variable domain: DSGVTQTPKHLITATGQRVTLRCSPRSGDLSVYWYQQSLDQGLQFLIQYYNGEERAKGNILERFSAQQFPDLHSELNLSSLELGDSALYFCASSVGGGEETQYFGPGTRLLVL.

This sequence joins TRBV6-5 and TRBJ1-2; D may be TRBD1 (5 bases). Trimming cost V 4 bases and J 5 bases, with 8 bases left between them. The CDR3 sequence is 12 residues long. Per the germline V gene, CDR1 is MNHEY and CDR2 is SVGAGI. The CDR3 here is CASSFDRYGYTF. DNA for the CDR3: TGTGCCAGCAGTTTTGACAGATATGGCTACACCTTC.

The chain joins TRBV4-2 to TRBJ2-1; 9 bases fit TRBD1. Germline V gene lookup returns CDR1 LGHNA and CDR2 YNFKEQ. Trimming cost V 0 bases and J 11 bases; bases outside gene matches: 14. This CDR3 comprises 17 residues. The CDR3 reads CASSQDSGSTGGVQQFF. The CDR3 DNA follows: TGTGCCAGCAGCCAAGATTCCGGATCGACAGGGGGGGTGCAGCAGTTCTTC.

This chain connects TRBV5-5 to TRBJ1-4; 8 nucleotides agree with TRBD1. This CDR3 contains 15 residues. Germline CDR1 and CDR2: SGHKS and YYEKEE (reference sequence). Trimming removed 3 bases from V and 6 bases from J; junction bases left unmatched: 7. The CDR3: CASSSLGTGDEKLFF. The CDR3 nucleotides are TGTGCCAGCAGCTCCCTCGGGACAGGTGATGAAAAACTGTTTTTT. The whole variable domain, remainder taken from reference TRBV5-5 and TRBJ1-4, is DAGVTQSPTHLIKTRGQQVTLRCSPISGHKSVSWYQQVLGQGPQFIFQYYEKEERGRGNFPDRFSARQFPNYSSELNVNALLLGDSALYLCASSSLGTGDEKLFFGSGTQLSVL.

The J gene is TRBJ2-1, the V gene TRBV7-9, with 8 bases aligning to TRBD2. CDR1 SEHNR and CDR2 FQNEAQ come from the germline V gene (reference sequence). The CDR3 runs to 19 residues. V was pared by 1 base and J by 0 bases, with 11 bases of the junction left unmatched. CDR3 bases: TGTGCCAGCAGCTTAGGCGCCCAACTAGCGGACAGCTCCTACAATGAGCAGTTCTTC. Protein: CASSLGAQLADSSYNEQFF.

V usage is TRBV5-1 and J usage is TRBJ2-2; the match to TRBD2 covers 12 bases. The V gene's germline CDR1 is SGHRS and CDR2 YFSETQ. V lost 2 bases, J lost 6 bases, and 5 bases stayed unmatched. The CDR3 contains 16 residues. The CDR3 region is CASSLPSSGGAGELFF. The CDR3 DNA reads TGCGCCAGCAGCTTACCCTCTAGCGGGGGGGCCGGGGAGCTGTTTTTT.

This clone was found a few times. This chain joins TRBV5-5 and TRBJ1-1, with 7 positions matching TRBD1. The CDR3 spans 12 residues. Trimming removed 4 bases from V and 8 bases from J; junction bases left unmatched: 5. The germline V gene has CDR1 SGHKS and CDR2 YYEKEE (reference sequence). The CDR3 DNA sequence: TGTGCCAGCAGCCCGCCGGGACAGGAAGCTTTCTTT. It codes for CASSPPGQEAFF.

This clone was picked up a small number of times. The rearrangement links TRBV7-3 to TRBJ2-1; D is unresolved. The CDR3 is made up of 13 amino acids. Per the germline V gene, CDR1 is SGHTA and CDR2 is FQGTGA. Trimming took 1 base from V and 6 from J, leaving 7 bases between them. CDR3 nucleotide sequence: TGTGCCAGCAGCTTAAACACGCTCAATGAGCAGTTCTTC. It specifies CASSLNTLNEQFF.

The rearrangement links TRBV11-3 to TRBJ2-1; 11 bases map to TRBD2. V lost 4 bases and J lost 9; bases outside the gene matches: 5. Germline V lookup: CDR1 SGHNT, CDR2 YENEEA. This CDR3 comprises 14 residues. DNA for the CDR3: TGTGCCAGCAGCTCTCTAGCGGGAGGTGGTGAGCAGTTCTTC. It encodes CASSSLAGGGEQFF.

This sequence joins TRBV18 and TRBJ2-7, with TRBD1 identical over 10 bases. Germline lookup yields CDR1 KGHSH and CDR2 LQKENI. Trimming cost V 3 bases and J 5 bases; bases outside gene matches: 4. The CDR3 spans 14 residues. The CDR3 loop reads CASSPGTGENEQYF. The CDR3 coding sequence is TGTGCCAGCTCACCTGGGACAGGGGAGAACGAGCAGTACTTC. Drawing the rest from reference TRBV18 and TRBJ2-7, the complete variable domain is NAGVMQNPRHLVRRRGQEARLRCSPMKGHSHVYWYRQLPEEGLKFMVYLQKENIIDESGMPKERFSAEFPKEGPSILRIQQVVRGDSAAYFCASSPGTGENEQYFGPGTRLTVT.

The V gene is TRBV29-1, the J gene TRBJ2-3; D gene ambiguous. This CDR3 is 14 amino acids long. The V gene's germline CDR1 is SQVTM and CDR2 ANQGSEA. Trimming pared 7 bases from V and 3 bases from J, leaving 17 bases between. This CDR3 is CSGSFLRETDTQYF. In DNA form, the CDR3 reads TGCAGCGGTTCATTCCTCCGAGAGACAGATACGCAGTATTTT.

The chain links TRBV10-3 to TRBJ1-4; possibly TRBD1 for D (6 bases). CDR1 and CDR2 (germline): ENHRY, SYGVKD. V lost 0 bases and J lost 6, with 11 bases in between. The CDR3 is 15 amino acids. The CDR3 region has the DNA TGTGCCATCAGTGAGTCCGTACAGGGCCATGAAAAACTGTTTTTT. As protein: CAISESVQGHEKLFF.

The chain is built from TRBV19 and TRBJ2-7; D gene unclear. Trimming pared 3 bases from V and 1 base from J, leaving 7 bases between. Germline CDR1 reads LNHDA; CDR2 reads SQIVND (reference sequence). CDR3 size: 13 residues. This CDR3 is CASSMGPSYEQYF. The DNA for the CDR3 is TGTGCCAGTAGTATGGGCCCTTCCTACGAGCAGTACTTC.

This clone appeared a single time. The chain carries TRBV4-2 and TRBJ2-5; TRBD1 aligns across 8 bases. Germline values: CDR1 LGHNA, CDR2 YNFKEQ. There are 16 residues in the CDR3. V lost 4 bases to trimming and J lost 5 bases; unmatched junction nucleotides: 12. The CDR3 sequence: CASSRIPGQGGETQYF. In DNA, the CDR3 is TGTGCCAGCAGCCGGATCCCCGGACAGGGTGGTGAGACCCAGTACTTC.

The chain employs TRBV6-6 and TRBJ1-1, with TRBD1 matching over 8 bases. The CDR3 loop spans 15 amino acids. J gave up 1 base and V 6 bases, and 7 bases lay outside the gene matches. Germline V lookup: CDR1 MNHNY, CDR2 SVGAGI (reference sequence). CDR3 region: CASRKEGTGNTEAFF. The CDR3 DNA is TGTGCCAGCAGGAAAGAAGGGACAGGGAACACTGAAGCTTTCTTT.

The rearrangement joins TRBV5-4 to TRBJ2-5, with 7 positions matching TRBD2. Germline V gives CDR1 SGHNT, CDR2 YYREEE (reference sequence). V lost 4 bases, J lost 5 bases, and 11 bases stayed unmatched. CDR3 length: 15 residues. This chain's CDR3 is CASSDLAEWEETQYF. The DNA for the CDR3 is TGTGCCAGCAGCGATCTAGCGGAATGGGAGGAGACCCAGTACTTC.

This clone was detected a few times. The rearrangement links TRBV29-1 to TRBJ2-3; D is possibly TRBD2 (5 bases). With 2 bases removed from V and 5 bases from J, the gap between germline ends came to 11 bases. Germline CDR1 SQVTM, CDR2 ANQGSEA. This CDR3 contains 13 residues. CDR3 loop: CSVEQTRGDTQYF. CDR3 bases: TGCAGCGTTGAACAAACCCGGGGAGATACGCAGTATTTT.

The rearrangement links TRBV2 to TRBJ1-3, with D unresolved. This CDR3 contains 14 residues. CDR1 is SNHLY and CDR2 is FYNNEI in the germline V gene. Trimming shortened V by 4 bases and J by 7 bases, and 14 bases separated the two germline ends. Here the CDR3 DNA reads TGTGCCAGCAGTGGTAGAGGGAGGGTGAACACCATATATTTT. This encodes CASSGRGRVNTIYF.

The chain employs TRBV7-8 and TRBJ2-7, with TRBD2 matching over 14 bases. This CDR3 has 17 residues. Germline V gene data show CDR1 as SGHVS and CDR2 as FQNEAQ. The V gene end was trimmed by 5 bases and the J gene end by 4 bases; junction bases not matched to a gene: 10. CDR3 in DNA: TGTGCCAGCAGCACCCCGACTAGCGGGAGGGCACTGTACGAGCAGTACTTC. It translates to CASSTPTSGRALYEQYF.

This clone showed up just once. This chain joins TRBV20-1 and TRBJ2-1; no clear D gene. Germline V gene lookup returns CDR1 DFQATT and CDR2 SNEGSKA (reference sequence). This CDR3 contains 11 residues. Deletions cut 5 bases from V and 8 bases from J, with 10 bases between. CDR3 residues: CSASMGYEQFF. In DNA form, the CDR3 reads TGCAGTGCTTCTATGGGCTATGAGCAGTTCTTC.

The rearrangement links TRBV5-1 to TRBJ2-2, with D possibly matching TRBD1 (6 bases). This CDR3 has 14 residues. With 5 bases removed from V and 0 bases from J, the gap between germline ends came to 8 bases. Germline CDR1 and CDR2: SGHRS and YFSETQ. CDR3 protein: CASRDSANTGELFF. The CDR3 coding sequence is TGCGCCAGCAGGGACAGCGCGAACACCGGGGAGCTGTTTTTT.

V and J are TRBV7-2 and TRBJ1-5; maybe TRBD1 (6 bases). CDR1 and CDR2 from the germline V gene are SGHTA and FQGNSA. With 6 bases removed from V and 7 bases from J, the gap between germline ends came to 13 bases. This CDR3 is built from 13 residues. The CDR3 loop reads CASSTGQGQPQHF. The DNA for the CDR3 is TGTGCCAGCAGTACAGGGCAGGGACAGCCCCAGCATTTT.

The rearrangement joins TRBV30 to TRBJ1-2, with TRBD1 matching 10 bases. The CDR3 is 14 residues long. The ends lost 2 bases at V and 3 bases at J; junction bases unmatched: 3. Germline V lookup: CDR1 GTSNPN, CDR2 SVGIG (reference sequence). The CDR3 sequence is CAWSPTGGHYGYTF. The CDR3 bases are TGTGCCTGGAGTCCGACAGGGGGCCACTATGGCTACACCTTC.

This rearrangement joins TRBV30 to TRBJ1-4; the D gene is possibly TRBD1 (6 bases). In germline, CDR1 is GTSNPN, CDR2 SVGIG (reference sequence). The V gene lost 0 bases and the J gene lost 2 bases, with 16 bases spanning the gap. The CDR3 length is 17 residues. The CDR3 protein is CAWSVRSTGATNEKLFF. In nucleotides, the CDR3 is TGTGCCTGGAGTGTACGTTCGACAGGAGCCACTAATGAAAAACTGTTTTTT.